This T cell receptor (beta chain) stems from a study of blood T cell repertoires in COVID-19. Germline V gene lookup returns CDR1 MNHEY and CDR2 SMNVEV (reference sequence). The V and J ends lost 4 bases and 2 bases, in that order; junction bases with no gene match: 8. The CDR3 spans 16 residues. Method: immunoSEQ multiplex PCR; TCRdb's copy keeps in-frame clones and lacks some. The sample consists of some 220,000 clones, 83% of them appearing once. The origin of this receptor is a human donor in a cohort sampled during active COVID-19. The chain couples TRBV27 to TRBJ2-1; TRBD2 matches at 7 bases. The specimen was peripheral blood. CDR3: CASSSPAGYAYNEQFF. DNA for the CDR3: TGTGCCAGCAGTTCCCCAGCGGGATATGCCTACAATGAGCAGTTCTTC.